The TCR beta chain under discussion was sequenced for a study of beta chain features in type 1 diabetes. Study-level results: For Type 1 diabetes patients, all four CD4+ subsets carried TCRB CDR3s that were moderately but significantly shorter.

Expressed TCRB transcripts were sequenced after all isolated RNA was converted to cDNA. Profiled with immunoSEQ multiplex PCR; TCRdb holds only in-frame clones, not every one. The profile shows a few hundred thousand clones, roughly an eighth of them singletons. There was one heparinised blood draw per donor, averaging around 0.11 L. This clone has more than one count but fewer than ten. Its antigen is not known. CDR1 is SGHAT, CDR2 FQNNGV, per germline. The CDR3 loop spans 16 amino acids. J gave up 4 bases and V 5 bases, and 11 bases lay outside the gene matches. The genes are TRBV11-2 and TRBJ2-1; 7 bases fit TRBD2. The material sequenced was naive CD4+ T cells from blood. This receptor was obtained from a woman aged 18-29 years with type 1 diabetes. The CDR3 protein is CASSRGEGRGYNEQFF. The CDR3 nucleotides are TGTGCCAGCAGCCGGGGGGAGGGGAGGGGATACAATGAGCAGTTCTTC.